This T cell receptor (beta chain) was found in a study of Ad26.COV2.S vaccination and SARS-CoV-2 variants. As for the study in general: Vaccine-arm donor from the placebo-controlled COV1001 Ad26.COV2.S trial.

The sample's treatment: about 20 received Ad26.COV2.S at low or high dose, single or two shots; about 5 received placebo; per-sample allocation not given. Specimens were obtained on day 63 following the first vaccine or placebo injection. This vaccine is an Ad26 vector that expresses the Wuhan-strain SARS-CoV-2 spike. As concerns this clone: Its specificity is not known.

The CDR3 covers 13 residues. With V trimmed by 9 bases and J by 0 bases, 3 bases remained unmatched. Per the germline V gene, CDR1 is SEHNR and CDR2 is FQNEAQ (reference sequence). TCRdb's table, derived via immunoSEQ multiplex PCR, lists solely in-frame clones and lacks some. The sample has hundreds of thousands of clones; around 89% are singletons. General study results and limits: Assessments of TCR breadth and depth may have underestimated the total T cell responses.

This sequence joins TRBV7-9 and TRBJ2-7; 9 nucleotides align to TRBD1. The sequencing here drew on peripheral blood, taken in a trial of Ad26.COV2.S vaccine versus placebo. This receptor was taken from a person aged 18 to 59 who received the Ad26.COV2.S COVID-19 vaccine or a placebo. The CDR3 region has the DNA TGTGCCAGTAGGGACAGGGACTCCTACGAGCAGTACTTC. Protein product: CASRDRDSYEQYF.